This entry lists 24 T cell receptor beta chains sequenced from one sample in a study of blood T cell repertoires in COVID-19. The method was immunoSEQ multiplex PCR; TCRdb's version includes in-frame clones alone and lacks a portion of them. The sample shows more than 300,000 clones, more than 70% of them seen only once. The sequenced material came from peripheral blood. The receptor source for this set is a man in his late teens or twenties who had recovered from COVID-19.

The chain's CDR3 is CASSLGFGVSYEQYF. The CDR3, as DNA: TGTGCCAGCAGCTTAGGGTTCGGGGTCTCCTACGAGCAGTACTTC. The chain uses TRBV11-2 and TRBJ2-7, with D possibly being TRBD2 (5 bases). The CDR3 spans 15 residues. V was trimmed by 1 base and J by 0 bases, leaving 10 bases between them. Germline CDR1 and CDR2: SGHAT and FQNNGV.

This clone was picked up one time. The V gene is TRBV5-5, the J gene TRBJ2-2; a weak D match, TRBD1 (6 bases). The CDR3 runs to 18 residues. V shed 0 bases and J shed 4 bases, with 19 bases lying between them. Germline-derived CDR1 and CDR2 are SGHKS and YYEKEE (reference sequence). CDR3 sequence: CASSLGSQGGSGTGELFF. The CDR3 DNA is TGTGCCAGCAGCTTGGGGTCACAGGGCGGGTCGGGCACCGGGGAGCTGTTTTTT.

The rearrangement links TRBV19 to TRBJ1-2; D call uncertain. V was clipped by 3 bases and J by 0 bases, with 8 bases between them. CDR3 size: 14 residues. Per the germline V gene, CDR1 is LNHDA and CDR2 is SQIVND (reference sequence). As DNA, the CDR3 is TGTGCCAGTAGTATCACGGTCTCTAACTATGGCTACACCTTC. Translated: CASSITVSNYGYTF.

The CDR3 DNA sequence: TGTGCCAGCAGGGAGGACAACTATGGCTACACCTTC. Translating it yields CASREDNYGYTF. This chain links TRBV2 with TRBJ1-2; D not certain. CDR1 is SNHLY and CDR2 is FYNNEI in the germline V gene. This CDR3 is built from 12 residues. Trimming removed 6 bases from V and 2 bases from J, with 7 bases in between. The full variable domain, in which reference TRBV2 and TRBJ1-2 provide the parts outside the CDR3, is EPEVTQTPSHQVTQMGQEVILRCVPISNHLYFYWYRQILGQKVEFLVSFYNNEISEKSEIFDDQFSVERPDGSNFTLKIRSTKLEDSAMYFCASREDNYGYTFGSGTRLTVV.

The V call is TRBV6-1, the J call TRBJ2-1; D not resolved. Germline CDR1 reads MNHNS; CDR2 reads SASEGT. Trimming removed 0 bases at V and 14 bases at J, with 14 bases between. The CDR3 is 13 amino acids. CDR3 sequence (DNA): TGTGCCAGCAGTGAAGCTCACTCTTCTCGGGAGTTCTTC. Translated: CASSEAHSSREFF.

The CDR3 here is CASSSRTADYEQYF. Written as DNA, the CDR3 is TGTGCCAGCAGTTCTAGGACAGCCGATTACGAGCAGTACTTC. The chain recombines TRBV27 with TRBJ2-7; D perhaps matches TRBD1 (6 bases). Between the trimmed V and J ends, which lost 4 bases and 4 bases, there was a span of 14 bases. Per germline, CDR1 MNHEY and CDR2 SMNVEV (reference sequence). This CDR3 spans 14 amino acids.

J is TRBJ1-1 and V is TRBV6-5; tentatively, D is TRBD1 (5 bases). CDR1 is MNHEY, CDR2 SVGAGI, per germline. The V and J ends lost 6 bases and 5 bases respectively, with 16 bases between them. CDR3 length: 14 residues. CDR3 DNA sequence: TGTGCCAGCAGCCGACTGGGGGGTGGGACTGAAGCTTTCTTT. It yields the protein CASSRLGGGTEAFF.

The chain joins TRBV5-1 to TRBJ2-7, with 12 nucleotides matching TRBD1. The CDR3 spans 15 residues. CDR1 SGHRS and CDR2 YFSETQ come from the germline V gene. V lost 3 bases and J lost 2; bases outside the gene matches: 3. The DNA for the CDR3 is TGCGCCAGCAGCTGGGGGACAGGGGGCGCCTACGAGCAGTACTTC. Amino acids: CASSWGTGGAYEQYF.

The CDR3 DNA is TGTGCCAGCAGCCCGGGGAATCAGCCCCAGCATTTT. Its translation is CASSPGNQPQHF. The rearrangement links TRBV7-9 to TRBJ1-5; D unresolved. V lost 5 bases, J lost 4 bases, and 6 bases lay in between. Germline values: CDR1 SEHNR, CDR2 FQNEAQ (reference sequence). This CDR3 has 12 amino acids.

The genes are TRBV5-4 and TRBJ1-4; no definite D call. There are 14 residues in the CDR3. Germline V lookup: CDR1 SGHNT, CDR2 YYREEE (reference sequence). Trimming cost V 1 base and J 6 bases, with 10 bases left between them. Here the CDR3 DNA reads TGTGCCAGCAGCTTGAAGGTAGAGGATGAAAAACTGTTTTTT. It is translated as CASSLKVEDEKLFF.

The CDR3 sequence: CASSNSRGLLGGQYF. As DNA, the CDR3 is TGTGCCAGCAGTAATTCCAGGGGGCTCCTGGGTGGGCAGTACTTC. V and J are TRBV27 and TRBJ2-7; 8 bases map to TRBD1. After removal of 5 bases from V and 9 bases from J, the junction contained 15 bases not matched to a gene. The CDR3 has 15 amino acids. Germline lookup yields CDR1 MNHEY and CDR2 SMNVEV (reference sequence).

The V gene is TRBV18, the J gene TRBJ1-2; D ambiguous. V lost 2 bases, J lost 4 bases, and 20 bases lay in between. CDR3 size: 17 residues. Germline lookup yields CDR1 KGHSH and CDR2 LQKENI. For the CDR3, the DNA is TGTGCCAGCTCACCAGCCTTGACGGGGAGTTCAAGCTATGGCTACACCTTC. Translated: CASSPALTGSSSYGYTF.

The gene calls are TRBV12-3 or TRBV12-4 and TRBJ1-1, with D perhaps matching TRBD1 (6 bases). This CDR3 comprises 13 residues. Trimming removed 5 bases from V and 2 bases from J, with 9 bases in between. The CDR3 DNA reads as TGTGCCAGCAGTAGGACAGTTAACACTGAAGCTTTCTTT. This sequence encodes CASSRTVNTEAFF.

V gene TRBV9 combines with J gene TRBJ2-1; 10 bases align to TRBD2. In germline, CDR1 is SGDLS, CDR2 YYNGEE. V was clipped by 3 bases and J by 7 bases; unmatched bases: 7. The length of the CDR3 is 15 residues. For the CDR3, the DNA is TGTGCCAGCAGCGCTACTAGCGGGGTTCGTAATGAGCAGTTCTTC. Translated: CASSATSGVRNEQFF. Supplemented by reference TRBV9 and TRBJ2-1, the full variable domain reads DSGVTQTPKHLITATGQRVTLRCSPRSGDLSVYWYQQSLDQGLQFLIQYYNGEERAKGNILERFSAQQFPDLHSELNLSSLELGDSALYFCASSATSGVRNEQFFGPGTRLTVL.

This clone was detected only once. The chain uses TRBV4-1 and TRBJ2-7; D call uncertain. Per germline, CDR1 MGHRA and CDR2 YSYEKL. CDR3 size: 11 residues. V shed 3 bases and J shed 3 bases, with 3 bases lying between them. The CDR3 loop reads CASSHSYEQYF. DNA of the CDR3: TGCGCCAGCAGCCACAGCTACGAGCAGTACTTC.

The table lists this clone with a count of one. The V and J genes are TRBV6-5 and TRBJ2-7, with D perhaps TRBD1 (6 bases). The CDR3 totals 14 residues. In germline, CDR1 is MNHEY, CDR2 SVGAGI. Trimming left V 8 bases short and J 2 bases short, with 16 bases between. CDR3 loop: CASHPRQVPYEQYF. The CDR3 nucleotides are TGTGCCAGCCATCCAAGACAGGTACCCTACGAGCAGTACTTC.

This clone was observed a single time. Within the sample, other DNA sequences also encode this same CDR3. J is TRBJ1-1 and V is TRBV27; 8 bases are shared with TRBD1. V was pared by 3 bases and J by 6 bases, with 6 bases of the junction left unmatched. This CDR3 region has 14 residues. In germline, CDR1 is MNHEY, CDR2 SMNVEV (reference sequence). DNA of the CDR3: TGTGCCAGCAGTTTCTCGCGACAGGGGTCTGAAGCTTTCTTT. Translating it yields CASSFSRQGSEAFF.

J is TRBJ1-1 and V is TRBV23-1; no reliable D call. TRBV23-1 is known as an ORF, though its function is uncertain. CDR3 size: 13 residues. The V gene lost 5 bases and the J gene lost 1 base, with 8 bases spanning the gap. The CDR3 bases are TGCGCCAGCAGTTTACTTCGGAACACTGAAGCTTTCTTT. Residues: CASSLLRNTEAFF.

This chain links TRBV24-1 with TRBJ2-7; unclear D gene. In germline, CDR1 is KGHDR, CDR2 SFDVKD. The CDR3 extends over 12 amino acids. With 4 bases removed from V and 4 bases from J, the gap between germline ends came to 7 bases. The CDR3 nucleotides read TGTGCCACCAGTGAACCGGAGTACGAGCAGTACTTC. It translates to CATSEPEYEQYF.

The genes are TRBV4-1 and TRBJ2-3; D is perhaps TRBD1 (5 bases). The CDR3 is 15 amino acids. Per the germline V gene, CDR1 is MGHRA and CDR2 is YSYEKL. Trimming shortened V by 3 bases and J by 4 bases, and 14 bases separated the two germline ends. Here the CDR3 DNA reads TGCGCCAGCAGCCATTCATCCAAGGGGCCAGATACGCAGTATTTT. As protein: CASSHSSKGPDTQYF.

Written as DNA, the CDR3 is TGTGCCAGCAGCCAAGGGCGGCCCCCGGGTGAAAAACTGTTTTTT. Translation gives CASSQGRPPGEKLFF. J is TRBJ1-4 and V is TRBV14; D remains unclear. Germline V CDR1 and CDR2: SGHDN, FVKESK. Trimming took 1 base from V and 7 from J, leaving 13 bases between them. This CDR3 is built from 15 residues.

The chain employs TRBV7-3 and TRBJ1-6; the match to TRBD1 covers 7 bases. The germline V gene has CDR1 SGHTA and CDR2 FQGTGA. The CDR3 has 13 amino acids. The trim removed 3 bases at V and 10 bases at J, leaving 3 bases unmatched. The CDR3 region has the DNA TGTGCCAGCAGCTTGACAGGGAACTCACCCCTCCACTTT. Amino acids: CASSLTGNSPLHF.

V usage is TRBV27 and J usage is TRBJ2-1, with 9 bases that match TRBD2. There are 16 residues in the CDR3. V lost 5 bases to trimming and J lost 4 bases; unmatched junction nucleotides: 9. Per the germline V gene, CDR1 is MNHEY and CDR2 is SMNVEV (reference sequence). The CDR3 loop reads CASSPPPSGAYNEQFF. CDR3 nucleotide sequence: TGTGCCAGCAGTCCACCTCCTAGCGGGGCTTACAATGAGCAGTTCTTC.

The table lists this clone with a few counts. V is TRBV2 and J is TRBJ1-1; TRBD1 might be the D (6 bases). This CDR3 has 13 amino acids. CDR1 and CDR2 from the germline V gene are SNHLY and FYNNEI. Trimming cost V 7 bases and J 6 bases, with 15 bases left between them. The CDR3 here is CASNPSTGPEAFF. The CDR3, as DNA: TGTGCCAGCAACCCCTCAACAGGGCCTGAAGCTTTCTTT.